This entry describes one T cell receptor beta chain. This sample was taken from a study of cytomegalovirus exposure and HLA in healthy donors. Overall study context: Approximately 80 million unique TCRs from HLA-typed donors were held in an early data release.

Researchers ran the PCR with 60 Vbeta and 13 Jbeta primers. The table came from immunoSEQ multiplex PCR; TCRdb's copy has only in-frame clones and leaves some out. The sample consists of about 200,000 clones, roughly 80% of them appearing once. The sequence was collected from a young woman in good health and CMV-seronegative. Input material: PBMCs.

CDR3 nucleotides: TGTGCCAGCAGACCGGACAGGGTGAACACTGAAGCTTTCTTT. It translates to CASRPDRVNTEAFF. The chain employs TRBV6-5 and TRBJ1-1, with 8 bases fitting TRBD1. Trimming cost V 6 bases and J 0 bases; bases outside gene matches: 3. This CDR3 has 14 amino acids. CDR1 and CDR2 from the germline V gene are MNHEY and SVGAGI.